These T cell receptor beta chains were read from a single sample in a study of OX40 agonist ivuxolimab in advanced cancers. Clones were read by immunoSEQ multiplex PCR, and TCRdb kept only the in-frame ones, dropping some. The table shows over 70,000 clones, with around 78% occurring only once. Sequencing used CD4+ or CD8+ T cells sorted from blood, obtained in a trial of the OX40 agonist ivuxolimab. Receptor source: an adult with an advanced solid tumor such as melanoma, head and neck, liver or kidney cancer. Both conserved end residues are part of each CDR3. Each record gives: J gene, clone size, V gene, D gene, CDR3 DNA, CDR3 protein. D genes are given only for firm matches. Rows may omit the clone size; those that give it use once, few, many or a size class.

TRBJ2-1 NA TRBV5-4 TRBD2 TGTGCCAGCACCGGGACTAGCGGCTACAATGAGCAGTTCTTC CASTGTSGYNEQFF
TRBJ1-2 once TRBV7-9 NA TGTGCCAGCAGCTTGACCCAGGACGGCCTAAACTATGGCTACACCTTC CASSLTQDGLNYGYTF
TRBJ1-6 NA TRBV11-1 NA TGTGCCAGCAGCTTAACTAGCTCCTATAATTCACCCCTCCACTTT CASSLTSSYNSPLHF
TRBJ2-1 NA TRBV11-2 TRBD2 TGTGCCAGCAGCCACGGGACTAGCGGACACAATGAGCAGTTCTTC CASSHGTSGHNEQFF
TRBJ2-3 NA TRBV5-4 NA TGTGCCAGCAGCTCCTCTACCGGGGGGCTTTCTTACACAGATACGCAGTATTTT CASSSSTGGLSYTDTQYF
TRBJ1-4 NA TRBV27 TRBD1 TGTGCCAGCAGTTTTCTCGGGACAGGCCAAAAACTGTTTTTT CASSFLGTGQKLFF
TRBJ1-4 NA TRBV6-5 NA TGTGCCAGCAGTTACTCTGGGGGGTGGGGTGAAAAACTGTTTTTT CASSYSGGWGEKLFF
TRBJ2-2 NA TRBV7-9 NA TGTGCCAGCAGCTCTGGCAGGAGTTACACCGGGGAGCTGTTTTTT CASSSGRSYTGELFF
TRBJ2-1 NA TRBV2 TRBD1 TGTGCCAGCACTTCGGGACAGGCGAATGAGCAGTTCTTC CASTSGQANEQFF
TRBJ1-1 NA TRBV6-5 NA TGTGCCAGCACCTACGGGGGGGGAATGAACACTGAAGCTTTCTTT CASTYGGGMNTEAFF
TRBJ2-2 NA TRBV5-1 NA TGCGCCAGCAGCTTGGCTCTAGCGATCGGGGAGCTGTTTTTT CASSLALAIGELFF
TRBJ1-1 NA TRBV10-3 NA TGTGCCATCAGTGAAGGTATCCTTGAAGCTTTCTTT CAISEGILEAFF
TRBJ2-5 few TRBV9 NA TGTGCCAGCAGCGTAGGGGGGGCCGGTGAGACCCAGTACTTC CASSVGGAGETQYF
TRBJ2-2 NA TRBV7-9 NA TGTGCCAGCAGCGCGGGAGCAGGGGGTAATACCGGGGAGCTGTTTTTT CASSAGAGGNTGELFF
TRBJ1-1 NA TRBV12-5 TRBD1 TGTGCTAGTGGTTTGGCACAGGGGGTGGTCACTGAAGCTTTCTTT CASGLAQGVVTEAFF
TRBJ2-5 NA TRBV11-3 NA TGTGCCAGCAGCTTAGGTGCACTGGACCAAGAGACCCAGTACTTC CASSLGALDQETQYF
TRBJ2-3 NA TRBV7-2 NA TGTGCCAGCAGCTTCCGGGGGCTTAGCACAGATACGCAGTATTTT CASSFRGLSTDTQYF
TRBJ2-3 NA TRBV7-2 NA TGTGCCAGCAGCTTAGCCAGCGATACGCAGTATTTT CASSLASDTQYF
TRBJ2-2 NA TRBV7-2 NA TGTGCCAGCAGCTTAAGCCATTCCGGCGGGGAGCTGTTTTTT CASSLSHSGGELFF
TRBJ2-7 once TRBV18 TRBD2 TGTGCCAGCTCACCCGGGGGGTCGTCTACCTACGAGCAGTACTTC CASSPGGSSTYEQYF
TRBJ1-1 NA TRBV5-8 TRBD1 TGTGCCAGCAGCCCCTATACAGGGGTTCTGAACACTGAAGCTTTCTTT CASSPYTGVLNTEAFF
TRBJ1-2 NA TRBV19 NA TGTGCCAGTTTAGATGGGGCTAACTATGGCTACACCTTC CASLDGANYGYTF
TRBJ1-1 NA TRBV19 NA TGTGCCAGTAGTATAAGAGTGAACACTGAAGCTTTCTTT CASSIRVNTEAFF
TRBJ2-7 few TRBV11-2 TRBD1 TGTGCCAGCAGACTAAAGAGTCAGGGGGCCTACGAGCAGTACTTC CASRLKSQGAYEQYF
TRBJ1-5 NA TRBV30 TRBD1 TGTGCCTGGAGTGAGGGGGCTCGAGGCAATCAGCCCCAGCATTTT CAWSEGARGNQPQHF
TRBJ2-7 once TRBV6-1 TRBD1 TGTGCCAGCGCGGATCGGGACAGGCTGGGGGAGCAGTACTTC CASADRDRLGEQYF
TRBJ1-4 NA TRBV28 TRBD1 TGTGCCAGCAGTTTATTGCTAACGACAGGGGGAGGTGAAAAACTGTTTTTT CASSLLLTTGGGEKLFF